Listed below are T cell receptor beta chains from one sample, sequenced in a study of T cells in narcolepsy. The protocol was immunoSEQ multiplex PCR, while the TCRdb copy is restricted to in-frame clones and leaves out a portion. The sample yields roughly 34,000 clones, approximately 84% seen once. Sequencing input: CD45RA- memory CD4+ T cells from PBMCs. These receptors all come from a human donor with narcolepsy. The CDR3 runs from the conserved cysteine through the conserved F or W. D genes are given only for firm matches. Expanded clones are given a class, and other clones once, few, many or no size at all.

V,J,D,size,DNA,CDR3
TRBV7-2,TRBJ2-4,TRBD1,-,TGTGCCAGCAGCCAGGACAGGGGGTTCAAAAACATTCAGTACTTC,CASSQDRGFKNIQYF
TRBV5-1,TRBJ1-6,TRBD1,-,TGCGCCAGCAGGGGGACAGGGGCCTCGCCCCTCCACTTT,CASRGTGASPLHF
TRBV2,TRBJ1-2,-,-,TGTGCCAGCAGTGAAGCGCAGCAGTCCTATGGCTACACCTTC,CASSEAQQSYGYTF
TRBV4-1,TRBJ1-1,-,-,TGCGCCAGCAGCGGGAGGACCCTGGGCACTGAAGCTTTCTTT,CASSGRTLGTEAFF
TRBV5-3,TRBJ2-1,TRBD2,-,TGTGCCAGAAGCCGGACTAGCGGGGGATGGGGTGAGCAGTTCTTC,CARSRTSGGWGEQFF
TRBV30,TRBJ1-6,TRBD1,few,TGTGCCCAAAGGGGACAGGGGTTTTCACCCCTCCACTTT,CAQRGQGFSPLHF
TRBV6-6,TRBJ1-6,TRBD1,-,TGTGCCAGCAGATACAGGGGGCATGATTCACCCCTCCACTTT,CASRYRGHDSPLHF
TRBV7-2,TRBJ2-1,TRBD2,once,TGTGCCAGCAGCTTAGTTAGGACTAGTGGCAATGAGCAGTTCTTC,CASSLVRTSGNEQFF
TRBV4-3,TRBJ2-3,TRBD2,-,TGCGCCAGCAGCCAAGGCGGGGGGCGCGCAGATACGCAGTATTTT,CASSQGGGRADTQYF
TRBV7-6,TRBJ2-7,-,once,TGTGCCAGCAGCTTAGATCACGAGCAGTACTTC,CASSLDHEQYF
TRBV15,TRBJ2-6,-,-,TGTGCCACCAGCAGAGGGGGGAATGGGGCCAACGTCCTGACTTTC,CATSRGGNGANVLTF
TRBV2,TRBJ1-4,-,-,TGTGCCAGCAGTGAGAACGCCGGAAAACTGTTTTTT,CASSENAGKLFF
TRBV2,TRBJ2-3,TRBD1,few,TGTGCCAGCAGTACCGGACAGGGAACAGATACGCAGTATTTT,CASSTGQGTDTQYF
TRBV30,TRBJ1-5,-,-,TGTGCCTGGCAGTATCGGGGTACAGGCAATCAGCCCCAGCATTTT,CAWQYRGTGNQPQHF
TRBV9,TRBJ1-2,-,once,TGTGCCAGCAGCGTAGAAGGGGTCGACTATGGCTACACCTTC,CASSVEGVDYGYTF
TRBV7-7,TRBJ2-3,-,-,TGTGCTAGCAGCTTATCGGGCACAGATACGCAGTATTTT,CASSLSGTDTQYF
TRBV19,TRBJ1-5,TRBD1,once,TGTGCCACCTCCTCGACAGGGTCGCGACAGCCCCAGCATTTT,CATSSTGSRQPQHF
TRBV2,TRBJ1-5,TRBD1,-,TGTGCCAGCAGCGAATGGGACAGGGAGAAACAGCCCCAGCATTTT,CASSEWDREKQPQHF
TRBV7-9,TRBJ2-2,-,few,TGTGCCAGCAGCCGGGGGCAATACCCCGGGGAGCTGTTTTTT,CASSRGQYPGELFF
TRBV25-1,TRBJ2-6,-,-,TGTGCCAGCAGTGATTTACAGAGTTACTCTGGGGCCAACGTCCTGACTTTC,CASSDLQSYSGANVLTF
TRBV7-2,TRBJ2-5,TRBD1,once,TGTGCCAGCAGCCCGACAGGGGGCGAAGAGACCCAGTACTTC,CASSPTGGEETQYF
TRBV28,TRBJ1-4,-,-,TGTGCCAGCAGTTCCCCAGGGACCCCGAATGAAAAACTGTTTTTT,CASSSPGTPNEKLFF
TRBV6-4,TRBJ2-2,TRBD2,-,TGTGCCAGCAAAGCGCTAGCGGGGAGTTACACCGGGGAGCTGTTTTTT,CASKALAGSYTGELFF
TRBV11-2,TRBJ1-1,TRBD1,-,TGTGCCAGCAGCCAGAGGAGGGGGCAGACGATTCTGAACACTGAAGCTTTCTTT,CASSQRRGQTILNTEAFF
TRBV28,TRBJ1-6,-,once,TGTGCCAGCAGTGTGGAGGTGAGACTTGGACCCCTCCACTTT,CASSVEVRLGPLHF
TRBV28,TRBJ1-1,-,-,TGTGCCAGCGCGAAGCAGGGTTCAATTCCCATGAACACTGAAGCTTTCTTT,CASAKQGSIPMNTEAFF
TRBV27,TRBJ2-4,-,-,TGTGCCAGCAGTCCCTTAAGTGGGGGCAAAAACATTCAGTACTTC,CASSPLSGGKNIQYF
TRBV5-1,TRBJ1-6,TRBD1,-,TGCGCCAGCAGCCAGGGACAGGGTTCCTCACCCCTCCACTTT,CASSQGQGSSPLHF
TRBV7-9,TRBJ2-1,TRBD2,-,TGTGCCAGCAGCCGCGGGGGGCCGAGCTCCTACAATGAGCAGTTCTTC,CASSRGGPSSYNEQFF
TRBV6-4,TRBJ2-1,TRBD2,few,TGTGCCAGCAGTGACTCTAGCGGGGGGGCCAATGAGCAGTTCTTC,CASSDSSGGANEQFF
TRBV18,TRBJ1-1,TRBD1,-,TGTGCCAGCTCACCACTAGGGACAGGGCCCACTGAAGCTTTCTTT,CASSPLGTGPTEAFF
TRBV5-1,TRBJ1-6,-,-,TGCGCCAGCACCACTTCCAGGAATAATTCACCCCTCCACTTT,CASTTSRNNSPLHF
TRBV7-7,TRBJ2-2,-,-,TGTGCTAGCAGCTTCTCCAGCCTCACCGGGGAGCTGTTTTTT,CASSFSSLTGELFF
TRBV18,TRBJ1-5,-,-,TGTGCCAGCTCACCCTCAACGGTGAATAGCAATCAGCCCCAGCATTTT,CASSPSTVNSNQPQHF
TRBV7-2,TRBJ2-3,TRBD2,once,TGTGCCAGCAGCTTAGAATCGAGCGGGAACTCGGATACGCAGTATTTT,CASSLESSGNSDTQYF
TRBV2,TRBJ1-5,-,-,TGTGCCAGCAGTAGGGGACGAGATCAGCCCCAGCATTTT,CASSRGRDQPQHF
TRBV7-7,TRBJ1-3,-,-,TGTGCTAGCAGCCCTCTTCAGGGAGTTCTCTCTGGAAACACCATATATTTT,CASSPLQGVLSGNTIYF
TRBV7-3,TRBJ1-2,-,once,TGTGCCAGCAGCTTACCCCCGGGACACCCCGGGATGAGCTACACCTTC,CASSLPPGHPGMSYTF
TRBV9,TRBJ1-6,TRBD1,-,TGTGCCAGCAGCGTAGCGGGGACAGAAAGCTCCTATAATTCACCCCTCCACTTT,CASSVAGTESSYNSPLHF
TRBV15,TRBJ1-1,-,-,TGTGCCACCAGCAGAGATGGGGTTGGGACTGAAGCTTTCTTT,CATSRDGVGTEAFF
TRBV6-5,TRBJ1-2,TRBD1,-,TGTGCCAGCAGTTACGATGACAGGGGGATTTGGGGCTACACCTTC,CASSYDDRGIWGYTF
TRBV18,TRBJ1-5,TRBD1,-,TGTGCCAGCTCACGGGCGACAGGGTCGGACATTGAGCCCCAGCATTTT,CASSRATGSDIEPQHF
TRBV9,TRBJ2-1,TRBD2,once,TGTGCCAGCAGCGAGCAAGCGGGGTATTACAATGAGCAGTTCTTC,CASSEQAGYYNEQFF
TRBV28,TRBJ2-2,TRBD1,-,TGTGCCAGCAGTTTGACAGGGCCCGGGGAGCTGTTTTTT,CASSLTGPGELFF
TRBV23-1,TRBJ1-1,-,-,TGCGCCAGCACCACTCAGGGGTTCAGGAACACTGAAGCTTTCTTT,CASTTQGFRNTEAFF
TRBV29-1,TRBJ2-6,TRBD1,-,TGCAGCGTCCCGACAGGGACGAGCTCTGGGGCCAACGTCCTGACTTTC,CSVPTGTSSGANVLTF
TRBV5-1,TRBJ2-5,-,-,TGCGCCAGCAGCTTGGAGAATCGGCTGCAAGAGACCCAGTACTTC,CASSLENRLQETQYF
TRBV15,TRBJ1-5,TRBD1,-,TGTGCCACCAGCAGAGGAGGGGGCAGTCAGCCCCAGCATTTT,CATSRGGGSQPQHF
TRBV6-6,TRBJ1-5,TRBD1,-,TGTGCCAGCTCGTCTGGACAGGGTATGAGCAATCAGCCCCAGCATTTT,CASSSGQGMSNQPQHF
TRBV5-8,TRBJ1-6,-,-,TGTGCCAGCAGCGAAATCAGGGGAATAGTCAATTCACCCCTCCACTTT,CASSEIRGIVNSPLHF
TRBV19,TRBJ2-5,TRBD1,-,TGTGCCAGCGCGGACAGGGTAAAGACCCAGTACTTC,CASADRVKTQYF
TRBV19,TRBJ2-3,-,-,TGTGCCAGTAGTATCCCCCAAGGGGGGACAGATACGCAGTATTTT,CASSIPQGGTDTQYF